The 23 T cell receptor beta chains below were found in one sample sequenced in a study of blood T cell repertoires in COVID-19. Repertoires were generated with immunoSEQ multiplex PCR, while TCRdb's copy carries only in-frame clones and drops some. There are 250,000 to 300,000 clones in the sample; 86% occur only once, and 10% to 15% lies in the top ten. Input material: peripheral blood. The receptors were sampled from a young woman with COVID-19, enrolled during active disease.

Concerning this clone: Its ends do not fully match the called genes, so a read error is possible. Other nucleotide sequences from this sample produce the same CDR3. J is TRBJ1-4 and V is TRBV15, with D hard to call. Germline assignment: CDR1 LNHNV and CDR2 YYDKDF (reference sequence). The CDR3 spans 16 residues. The CDR3 nucleotides read TGTGCCACCAGTAGAGATGCACGGGCAACTAATGAAAAACTGTTTTTT. It yields the protein CATSRDARATNEKLFF.

This clone was seen a handful of times. Here the CDR3 DNA reads TGCGCCAGCAGCTTGAGATTAGACAATGAGCAGTTCTTC. This gives the protein CASSLRLDNEQFF. The chain has TRBV5-1 and TRBJ2-1; D unresolved. CDR1 and CDR2 from the germline V gene are SGHRS and YFSETQ. This CDR3 contains 13 residues. Trimming removed 1 base at V and 5 bases at J, with 7 bases between.

The chain joins TRBV3-1 (or the pseudogene TRBV3-2) to TRBJ1-4; perhaps TRBD1 as D (6 bases). The V and J ends lost 0 bases and 6 bases respectively, with 11 bases between them. Germline assignment: CDR1 LGHDT and CDR2 YNNKEL (reference sequence). The CDR3 loop spans 15 amino acids. The CDR3 loop reads CASSQDLEGDEKLFF. CDR3 nucleotide sequence: TGTGCCAGCAGCCAAGATCTAGAGGGGGATGAAAAACTGTTTTTT.

The rearrangement uses TRBV2 and TRBJ2-5, with 13 bases aligning to TRBD2. From germline, CDR1 is SNHLY and CDR2 FYNNEI. Trimming removed 4 bases from V and 7 bases from J; junction bases left unmatched: 12. The CDR3 covers 17 residues. The CDR3 region has the DNA TGTGCCAGCAGTGGGGGACTAGCGGGACCCATTCGAGGGACCCAGTACTTC. It translates to CASSGGLAGPIRGTQYF.

The genes are TRBV6-5 and TRBJ2-7, with D perhaps TRBD2 (5 bases). Trimming stripped 0 bases from V and 9 bases from J, with 12 bases between. The CDR3 covers 13 residues. Germline V gene lookup returns CDR1 MNHEY and CDR2 SVGAGI. CDR3 nucleotides: TGTGCCAGCAGTTACTCAGGGCCCGCGGGGCAGTACTTC. It is translated as CASSYSGPAGQYF.

This sequence joins TRBV27 and TRBJ2-7; TRBD2 might be the D (6 bases). CDR1 and CDR2 (germline): MNHEY, SMNVEV (reference sequence). The CDR3 contains 14 residues. Trimming took 2 bases from V and 7 from J, leaving 15 bases between them. For the CDR3, the DNA is TGTGCCAGCAGTTTAGTGGGGGGTCCCTTGGAGCAGTACTTC. Translated, it gives CASSLVGGPLEQYF.

This clone was recorded a few times. The V gene is TRBV19, the J gene TRBJ2-3; TRBD2 matches 9 bases. The CDR3 is 15 residues long. With 6 bases clipped from V and 2 bases from J, the junction kept 6 bases outside the gene matches. From germline, CDR1 is LNHDA and CDR2 SQIVND (reference sequence). This CDR3 is CASRGLAGITDTQYF. For the CDR3, the DNA is TGTGCCAGTAGGGGCCTAGCGGGGATCACAGATACGCAGTATTTT.

The J gene is TRBJ2-7, the V gene TRBV27, with TRBD2 matching over 8 bases. Germline CDR1 MNHEY, CDR2 SMNVEV (reference sequence). This CDR3 is 16 amino acids long. Unmatched junction bases numbered 10, after V lost 3 bases and J lost 3 bases. CDR3 in DNA: TGTGCCAGCAGTTTGAGTGTGGCGGGGGGCGTCTACGAGCAGTACTTC. Residues: CASSLSVAGGVYEQYF.

This chain connects TRBV3-1 (or the pseudogene TRBV3-2) to TRBJ2-2; D might be TRBD2 (6 bases). This CDR3 has 13 amino acids. Trimming shortened V by 4 bases and J by 5 bases, and 8 bases separated the two germline ends. From germline, CDR1 is LGHDT and CDR2 YNNKEL (reference sequence). The CDR3 spells CASSPGVTGELFF. The DNA of the CDR3 is TGTGCCAGCAGCCCGGGGGTTACCGGGGAGCTGTTTTTT.

This clone was seen more than once but under ten times. V is TRBV7-9 and J is TRBJ1-6, with TRBD1 as a possible D gene (6 bases). The CDR3 totals 16 residues. The germline CDR1 and CDR2 sequences are SEHNR and FQNEAQ (reference sequence). Between the trimmed V and J ends, which lost 3 bases and 10 bases, there was a span of 19 bases. CDR3 sequence: CASSLERGAGASPLHF. The CDR3 coding sequence is TGTGCCAGCAGCTTGGAGCGGGGGGCAGGGGCCTCACCCCTCCACTTT. The variable domain in full, with the rest retrieved from reference TRBV7-9 and TRBJ1-6, is DTGVSQNPRHKITKRGQNVTFRCDPISEHNRLYWYRQTLGQGPEFLTYFQNEAQLEKSRLLSDRFSAERPKGSFSTLEIQRTEQGDSAMYLCASSLERGAGASPLHFGNGTRLTVT.

The V and J genes are TRBV19 and TRBJ2-2, with a weak D call TRBD1 (5 bases). The ends were cut back, 1 base at V and 4 bases at J, with 13 bases in the middle. The germline CDR1 and CDR2 sequences are LNHDA and SQIVND (reference sequence). This CDR3 has 16 amino acids. DNA of the CDR3: TGTGCCAGTAGTATAGGGGGCGCTTGGGGCACCGGGGAGCTGTTTTTT. Its translation: CASSIGGAWGTGELFF.

This chain uses TRBV6-5 with TRBJ1-2; the D is unclear. CDR3 length: 14 residues. V was pared by 7 bases and J by 10 bases, with 22 bases between. Looked up from germline, CDR1 is MNHEY and CDR2 is SVGAGI. The DNA of the CDR3 is TGTGCCAGCACCGAACCGGGGAAGCGTTACTACTACACCTTC. Protein product: CASTEPGKRYYYTF.

V usage is TRBV5-1 and J usage is TRBJ2-5, with 9 positions matching TRBD2. Trimming at V came to 5 bases and at J to 3 bases, leaving 11 bases not matched to a gene. Germline values: CDR1 SGHRS, CDR2 YFSETQ. CDR3 length: 16 amino acids. CDR3 DNA: TGCGCCAGCAGTAAACCGACTAGCGGAATCGAAGAGACCCAGTACTTC. Translation gives CASSKPTSGIEETQYF.

This clone was counted a few times. The J gene is TRBJ1-5, the V gene TRBV19, with D possibly matching TRBD1 (5 bases). Between the trimmed V and J ends, which lost 4 bases and 4 bases, there was a span of 14 bases. CDR1 is LNHDA and CDR2 is SQIVND in the germline V gene (reference sequence). The CDR3 contains 15 residues. The CDR3 DNA reads TGTGCCAGTAGTACGTTGGGGGGAGGGAATCAGCCCCAGCATTTT. Its protein is CASSTLGGGNQPQHF.

V and J are TRBV7-2 and TRBJ2-1; 10 nucleotides agree with TRBD2. In germline, CDR1 is SGHTA, CDR2 FQGNSA. After removal of 6 bases from V and 6 bases from J, the junction contained 5 bases not matched to a gene. This CDR3 is 14 amino acids long. The CDR3 DNA reads as TGTGCCAGCAGGGAAATAGCGGGAGGCAATGAGCAGTTCTTC. Amino acid sequence: CASREIAGGNEQFF.

The genes are TRBV9 and TRBJ2-7; 9 bases align to TRBD1. CDR1 is SGDLS, CDR2 YYNGEE, per germline. Losses at the gene ends were 0 bases for V and 4 bases for J; bases not matched to a gene: 5. This CDR3 contains 15 residues. CDR3 protein: CASSVGGTGWYEQYF. The CDR3 DNA is TGTGCCAGCAGCGTAGGTGGGACAGGGTGGTACGAGCAGTACTTC.

This rearrangement joins TRBV7-2 to TRBJ1-3; 7 bases line up with TRBD1. The V gene's germline CDR1 is SGHTA and CDR2 FQGNSA. The CDR3 covers 15 residues. V was pared by 7 bases and J by 0 bases, with 6 bases of the junction left unmatched. As DNA, the CDR3 is TGTGCCAGCACCTTGACAGGGCTCTCTGGAAACACCATATATTTT. Protein: CASTLTGLSGNTIYF.

V and J are TRBV6-7 and TRBJ2-7, with 8 bases aligning to TRBD1. TRBV6-7 is sorted into the ORF group, with uncertain function. The CDR3 sequence is 14 residues long. Trimming at V came to 10 bases and at J to 2 bases, leaving 10 bases not matched to a gene. CDR3 residues: CATSKDRDTYEQYF. In nucleotides, the CDR3 is TGTGCCACCTCAAAGGACAGGGACACCTACGAGCAGTACTTC.

V and J are TRBV6-6 and TRBJ1-1; no definite D call. This CDR3 is 13 amino acids long. Germline CDR1 and CDR2: MNHNY and SVGAGI (reference sequence). Trimming removed 6 bases from V and 3 bases from J, with 11 bases in between. The CDR3 DNA sequence: TGTGCCAGCAGCCAACAGTACCACACTGAAGCTTTCTTT. This translates into CASSQQYHTEAFF.

V gene TRBV2 combines with J gene TRBJ2-2; 11 nucleotides match TRBD1. V gave up 4 bases and J gave up 8 bases; unmatched junction bases: 6. Germline V gene sequence: CDR1 SNHLY, CDR2 FYNNEI. The CDR3 covers 15 residues. CDR3 bases: TGTGCCAGCAGTGGATGGGACAGGGGGTTAGGGGAGCTGTTTTTT. Protein product: CASSGWDRGLGELFF.

This chain connects TRBV5-1 to TRBJ1-1, with D possibly matching TRBD1 (5 bases). The V gene's germline CDR1 is SGHRS and CDR2 YFSETQ. There are 14 residues in the CDR3. The V and J ends lost 1 base and 1 base respectively, with 8 bases between them. The CDR3 spells CASSLRQKNTEAFF. CDR3 bases: TGCGCCAGCAGCTTGCGACAGAAGAACACTGAAGCTTTCTTT.

The chain joins TRBV5-4 to TRBJ2-3; D may be TRBD2 (6 bases). This CDR3 comprises 16 residues. Looked up from germline, CDR1 is SGHNT and CDR2 is YYREEE (reference sequence). V lost 0 bases and J lost 1, with 12 bases in between. The CDR3 sequence: CASSLVRRGGTDTQYF. The CDR3 DNA reads as TGTGCCAGCAGCTTGGTACGGCGGGGTGGCACAGATACGCAGTATTTT.

This clone was observed a single time. The rearrangement uses TRBV5-1 and TRBJ2-3, with 8 bases identical to TRBD2. Germline V CDR1 and CDR2: SGHRS, YFSETQ. Unmatched junction bases numbered 0, after V lost 0 bases and J lost 3 bases. The CDR3 has 14 residues. The CDR3 sequence is CASSLASGTDTQYF. In nucleotides, the CDR3 is TGCGCCAGCAGCTTGGCTAGCGGGACAGATACGCAGTATTTT.